This note documents a single TCR beta chain sequence. What it binds is unknown. This entry belongs to a study of cytomegalovirus exposure and HLA in healthy donors. The PCR had 60 Vbeta and 13 Jbeta primers. Repertoires were generated with immunoSEQ multiplex PCR, while TCRdb's copy carries only in-frame clones and drops some. The data hold approximately 140,000 clones, with 75% to 80% observed a single time. Study-wide points: An Asian-associated ancestry cluster reportedly showed fewer N-insertions than the approximately 650-donor mean in a later analysis. Previous analysis showed most TCR beta V segments were productive about 87% or about 30% of the time.

This clonotype originated in a woman aged 40 to 50 in good health and CMV-seropositive. The sample comprised PBMCs.

Written as DNA, the CDR3 is TGTGCCAGCTCACCGGGACTAGCGGGAGAGTACGAGCAGTACTTC. Translated, it gives CASSPGLAGEYEQYF. The chain joins TRBV18 to TRBJ2-7; TRBD2 agrees at 14 bases. The germline V gene encodes CDR1 KGHSH and CDR2 LQKENI. J gave up 4 bases and V 3 bases, and 2 bases lay outside the gene matches. This CDR3 is built from 15 residues.